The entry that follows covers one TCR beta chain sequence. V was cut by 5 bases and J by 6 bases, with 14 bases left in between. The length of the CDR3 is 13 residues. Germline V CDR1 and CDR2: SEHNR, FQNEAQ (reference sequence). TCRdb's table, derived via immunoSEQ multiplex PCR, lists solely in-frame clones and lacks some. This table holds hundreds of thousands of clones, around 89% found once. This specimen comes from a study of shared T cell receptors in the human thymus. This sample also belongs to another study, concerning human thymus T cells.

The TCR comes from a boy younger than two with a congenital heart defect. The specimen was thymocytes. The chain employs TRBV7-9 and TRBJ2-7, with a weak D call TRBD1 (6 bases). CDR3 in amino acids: CASSPHRVGEQYF. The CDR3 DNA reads TGTGCCAGCAGCCCACACAGGGTGGGCGAGCAGTACTTC. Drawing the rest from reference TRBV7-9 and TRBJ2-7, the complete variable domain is DTGVSQNPRHKITKRGQNVTFRCDPISEHNRLYWYRQTLGQGPEFLTYFQNEAQLEKSRLLSDRFSAERPKGSFSTLEIQRTEQGDSAMYLCASSPHRVGEQYFGPGTRLTVT.